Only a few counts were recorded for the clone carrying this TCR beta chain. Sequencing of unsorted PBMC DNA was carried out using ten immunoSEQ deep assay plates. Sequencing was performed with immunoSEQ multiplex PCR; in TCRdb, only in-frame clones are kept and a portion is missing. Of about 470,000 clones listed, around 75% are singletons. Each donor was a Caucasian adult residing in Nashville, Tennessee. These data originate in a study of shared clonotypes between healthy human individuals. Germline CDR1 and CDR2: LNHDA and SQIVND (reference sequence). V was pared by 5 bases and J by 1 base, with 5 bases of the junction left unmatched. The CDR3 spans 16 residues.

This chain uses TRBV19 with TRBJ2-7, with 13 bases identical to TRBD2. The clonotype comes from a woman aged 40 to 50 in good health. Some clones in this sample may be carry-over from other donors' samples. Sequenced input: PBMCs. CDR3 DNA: TGTGCCAGTAGTTTCGGACTAGCGGGGGCTTCCTACGAGCAGTACTTC. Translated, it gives CASSFGLAGASYEQYF.